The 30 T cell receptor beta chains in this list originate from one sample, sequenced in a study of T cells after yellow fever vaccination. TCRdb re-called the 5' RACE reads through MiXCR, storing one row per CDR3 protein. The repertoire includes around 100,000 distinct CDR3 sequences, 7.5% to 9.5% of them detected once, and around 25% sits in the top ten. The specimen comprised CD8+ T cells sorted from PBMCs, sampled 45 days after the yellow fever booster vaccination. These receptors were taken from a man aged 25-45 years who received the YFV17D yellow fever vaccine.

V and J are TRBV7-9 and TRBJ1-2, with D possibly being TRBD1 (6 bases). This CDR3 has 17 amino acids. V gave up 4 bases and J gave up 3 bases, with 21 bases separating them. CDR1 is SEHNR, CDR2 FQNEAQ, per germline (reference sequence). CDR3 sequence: CASSSTVGGRGDYGYTF. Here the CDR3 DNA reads TGTGCCAGCAGCTCGACGGTGGGTGGCAGGGGCGACTATGGCTACACCTTC.

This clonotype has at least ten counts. The CDR3 nucleotides are TGCAGTGCCGGATTAGCGGGTCCACAAGAGACCCAGTACTTC. Translating gives CSAGLAGPQETQYF. This chain links TRBV20-1 with TRBJ2-5; 7 nucleotides line up with TRBD2. The CDR3 covers 14 residues. J lost 2 bases, V lost 6 bases, and 9 bases had no gene match. The V gene's germline CDR1 is DFQATT and CDR2 SNEGSKA (reference sequence).

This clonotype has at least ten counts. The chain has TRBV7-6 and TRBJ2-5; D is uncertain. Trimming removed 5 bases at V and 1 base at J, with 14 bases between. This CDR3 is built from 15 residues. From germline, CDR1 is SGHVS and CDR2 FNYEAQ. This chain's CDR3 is CASSITPVRQETQYF. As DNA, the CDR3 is TGTGCCAGCAGCATAACCCCGGTGCGCCAAGAGACCCAGTACTTC.

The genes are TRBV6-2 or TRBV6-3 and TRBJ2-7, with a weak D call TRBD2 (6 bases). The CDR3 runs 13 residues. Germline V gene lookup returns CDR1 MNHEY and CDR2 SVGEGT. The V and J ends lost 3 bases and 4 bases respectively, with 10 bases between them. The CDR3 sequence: CASSYGGIYEQYF. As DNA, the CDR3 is TGTGCCAGCAGTTATGGCGGGATTTACGAGCAGTACTTC.

CDR3 sequence: CASSLGGESFHEQYF. The CDR3 DNA sequence: TGCGCCAGCAGCTTGGGCGGGGAAAGTTTCCACGAGCAGTACTTC. V and J are TRBV5-1 and TRBJ2-7; D perhaps matches TRBD2 (6 bases). The germline V gene has CDR1 SGHRS and CDR2 YFSETQ. Trimming cost V 0 bases and J 5 bases, with 15 bases left between them. The CDR3 loop spans 15 amino acids.

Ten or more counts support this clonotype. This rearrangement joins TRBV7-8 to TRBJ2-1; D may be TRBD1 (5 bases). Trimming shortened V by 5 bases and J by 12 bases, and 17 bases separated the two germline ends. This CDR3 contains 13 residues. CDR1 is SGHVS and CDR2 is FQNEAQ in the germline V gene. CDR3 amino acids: CASSVGHLPGQFF. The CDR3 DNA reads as TGTGCCAGCAGCGTCGGACATCTCCCGGGGCAGTTCTTC.

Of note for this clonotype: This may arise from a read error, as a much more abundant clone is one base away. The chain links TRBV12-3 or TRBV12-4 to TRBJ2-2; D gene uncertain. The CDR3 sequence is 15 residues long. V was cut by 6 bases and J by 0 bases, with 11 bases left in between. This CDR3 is CASSPLYANTGELFF. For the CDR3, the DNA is TGTGCCAGCAGCCCACTTTACGCGAACACCGGGGAGCTGTTTTTT.

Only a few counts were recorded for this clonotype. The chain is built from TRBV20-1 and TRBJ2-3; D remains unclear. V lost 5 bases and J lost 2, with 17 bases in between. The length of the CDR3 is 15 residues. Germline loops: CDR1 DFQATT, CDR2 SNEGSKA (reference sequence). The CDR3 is CSAVPLAVDTDTQYF. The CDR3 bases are TGCAGTGCTGTCCCACTGGCGGTCGACACAGATACGCAGTATTTT.

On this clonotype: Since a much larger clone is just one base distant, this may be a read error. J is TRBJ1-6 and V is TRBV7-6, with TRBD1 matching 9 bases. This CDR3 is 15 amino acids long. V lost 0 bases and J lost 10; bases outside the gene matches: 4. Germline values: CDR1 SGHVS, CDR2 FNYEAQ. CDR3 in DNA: TGTGCCAGCAGCTTAGCGACAGGGGGAAGATCACCCCTCCACTTT. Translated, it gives CASSLATGGRSPLHF.

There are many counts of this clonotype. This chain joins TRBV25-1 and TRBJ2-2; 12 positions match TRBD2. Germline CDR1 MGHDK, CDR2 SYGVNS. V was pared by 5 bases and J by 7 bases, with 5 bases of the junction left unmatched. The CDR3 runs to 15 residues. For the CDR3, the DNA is TGTGCCAGCAGTCCTAGCGGGAGGGCCGTCGGGGAGCTGTTTTTT. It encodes CASSPSGRAVGELFF.

The CDR3 loop reads CASSLDLGGWTEAFF. The DNA of the CDR3 is TGTGCCAGCAGCTTAGACTTGGGGGGTTGGACTGAAGCTTTCTTT. The V gene is TRBV7-2, the J gene TRBJ1-1, with a tentative D call TRBD1 (5 bases). The CDR3 spans 15 residues. Deletions cut 1 base from V and 5 bases from J, with 14 bases between. Germline lookup yields CDR1 SGHTA and CDR2 FQGNSA.

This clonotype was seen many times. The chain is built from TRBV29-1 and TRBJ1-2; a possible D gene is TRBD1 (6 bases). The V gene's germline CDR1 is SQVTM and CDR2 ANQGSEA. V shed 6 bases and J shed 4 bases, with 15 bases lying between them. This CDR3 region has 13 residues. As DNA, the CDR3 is TGCAGCGTGAGGGGGGGATCGTTCTATGGCTACACCTTC. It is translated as CSVRGGSFYGYTF.

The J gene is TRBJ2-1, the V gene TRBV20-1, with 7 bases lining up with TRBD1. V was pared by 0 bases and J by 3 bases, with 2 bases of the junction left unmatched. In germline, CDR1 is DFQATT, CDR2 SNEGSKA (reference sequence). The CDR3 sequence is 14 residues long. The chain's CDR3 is CSARDGDSYNEQFF. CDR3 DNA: TGCAGTGCTAGAGACGGGGACAGCTACAATGAGCAGTTCTTC.

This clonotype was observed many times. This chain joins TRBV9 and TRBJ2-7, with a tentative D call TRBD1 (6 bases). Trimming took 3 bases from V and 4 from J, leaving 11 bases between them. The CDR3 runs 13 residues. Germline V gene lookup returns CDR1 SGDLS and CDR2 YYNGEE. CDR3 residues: CASSAGQDYEQYF. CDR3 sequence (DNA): TGTGCCAGCAGCGCGGGACAAGATTACGAGCAGTACTTC.

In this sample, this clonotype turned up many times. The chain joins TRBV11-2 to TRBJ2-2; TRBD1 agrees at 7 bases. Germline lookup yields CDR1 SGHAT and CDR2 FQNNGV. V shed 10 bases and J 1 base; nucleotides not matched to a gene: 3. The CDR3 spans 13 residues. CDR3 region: CATRQGNTGELFF. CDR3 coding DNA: TGTGCCACGAGACAGGGGAACACCGGGGAGCTGTTTTTT.

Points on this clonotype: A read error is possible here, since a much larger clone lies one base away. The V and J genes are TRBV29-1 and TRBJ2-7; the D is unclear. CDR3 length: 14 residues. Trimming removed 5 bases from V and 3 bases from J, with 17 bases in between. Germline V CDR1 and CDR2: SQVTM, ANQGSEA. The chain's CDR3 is CSVQSRSLRYEQYF. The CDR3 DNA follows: TGCAGCGTTCAAAGCAGGAGTTTACGCTACGAGCAGTACTTC.

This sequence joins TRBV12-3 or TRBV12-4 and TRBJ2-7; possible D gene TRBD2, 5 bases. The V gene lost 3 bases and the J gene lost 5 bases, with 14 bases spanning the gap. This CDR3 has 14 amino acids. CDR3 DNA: TGTGCCAGCAGTTTGATCACATCGGGGAACGAGCAGTACTTC. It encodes CASSLITSGNEQYF.

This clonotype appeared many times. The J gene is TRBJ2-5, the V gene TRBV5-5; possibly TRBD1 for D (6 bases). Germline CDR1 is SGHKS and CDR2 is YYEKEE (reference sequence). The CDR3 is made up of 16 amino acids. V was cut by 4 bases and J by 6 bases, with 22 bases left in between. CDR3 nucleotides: TGTGCCAGCAGCAGGGTTTTTACAGGGAGAATGCAGACCCAGTACTTC. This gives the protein CASSRVFTGRMQTQYF.

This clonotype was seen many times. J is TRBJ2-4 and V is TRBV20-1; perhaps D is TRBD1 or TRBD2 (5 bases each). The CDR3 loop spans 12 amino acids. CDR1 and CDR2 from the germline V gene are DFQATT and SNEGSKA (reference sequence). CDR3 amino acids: CSAWDPREIQYF. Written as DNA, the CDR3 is TGCAGCGCCTGGGACCCGAGGGAAATTCAGTACTTC.

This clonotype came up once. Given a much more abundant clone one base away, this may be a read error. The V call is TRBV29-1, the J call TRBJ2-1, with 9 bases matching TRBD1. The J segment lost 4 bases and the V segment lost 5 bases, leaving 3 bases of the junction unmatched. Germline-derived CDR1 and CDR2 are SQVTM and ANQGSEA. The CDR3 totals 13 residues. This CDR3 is CSVRQGVYNEQFF. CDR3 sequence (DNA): TGCAGCGTTCGACAGGGGGTATACAATGAGCAGTTCTTC.

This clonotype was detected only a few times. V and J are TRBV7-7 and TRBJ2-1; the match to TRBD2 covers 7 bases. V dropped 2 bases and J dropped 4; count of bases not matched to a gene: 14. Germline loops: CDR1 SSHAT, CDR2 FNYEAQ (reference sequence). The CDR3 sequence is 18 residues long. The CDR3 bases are TGTGCCAGCAGCTTAAGGGAGGGAGGGCCCGTGGGATACAATGAGCAGTTCTTC. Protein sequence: CASSLREGGPVGYNEQFF.

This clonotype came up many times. The CDR3 here is CASTLSGANVLTF. CDR3 nucleotides: TGTGCCAGCACTCTCTCTGGGGCCAACGTCCTGACTTTC. The J gene is TRBJ2-6, the V gene TRBV12-3 or TRBV12-4; D gene uncertain. V lost 7 bases to trimming and J lost 0 bases, with 4 bases between them. The CDR3 spans 13 residues.

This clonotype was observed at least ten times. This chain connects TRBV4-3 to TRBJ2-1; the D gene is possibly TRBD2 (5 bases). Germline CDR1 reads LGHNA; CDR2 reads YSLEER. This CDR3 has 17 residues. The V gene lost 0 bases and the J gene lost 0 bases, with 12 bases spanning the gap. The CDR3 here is CASSQDSPAGSYNEQFF. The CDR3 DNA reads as TGCGCCAGCAGCCAAGATTCGCCGGCGGGCTCCTACAATGAGCAGTTCTTC.

The CDR3 loop reads CASSLAGAKPLQETQYF. Here the CDR3 DNA reads TGTGCCAGCAGCTTAGCGGGAGCGAAACCCCTCCAAGAGACCCAGTACTTC. V usage is TRBV7-2 and J usage is TRBJ2-5; D perhaps matches TRBD2 (5 bases). CDR3 size: 17 residues. Trimming took 0 bases from V and 1 from J, leaving 15 bases between them. Germline-derived CDR1 and CDR2 are SGHTA and FQGNSA.

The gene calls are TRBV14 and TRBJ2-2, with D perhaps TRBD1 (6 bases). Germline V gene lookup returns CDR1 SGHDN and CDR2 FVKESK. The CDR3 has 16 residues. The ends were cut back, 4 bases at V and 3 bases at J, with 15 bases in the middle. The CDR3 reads CASSPTRQGYTGELFF. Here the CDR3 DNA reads TGTGCCAGCAGCCCAACCAGGCAGGGGTACACCGGGGAGCTGTTTTTT.

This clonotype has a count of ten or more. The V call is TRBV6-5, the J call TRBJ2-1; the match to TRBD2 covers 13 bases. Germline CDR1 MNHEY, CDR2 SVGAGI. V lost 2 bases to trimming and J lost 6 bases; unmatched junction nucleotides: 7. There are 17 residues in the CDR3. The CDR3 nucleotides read TGTGCCAGCAGTTACCCGCGGACTAGCGGGAGTAGCAATGAGCAGTTCTTC. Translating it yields CASSYPRTSGSSNEQFF.

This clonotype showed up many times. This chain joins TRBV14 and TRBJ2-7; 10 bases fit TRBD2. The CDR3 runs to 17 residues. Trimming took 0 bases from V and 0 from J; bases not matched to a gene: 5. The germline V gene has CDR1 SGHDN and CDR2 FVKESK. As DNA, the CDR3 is TGTGCCAGCAGCCAAGATTGGCCTAGCGGGAGCTCCTACGAGCAGTACTTC. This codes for CASSQDWPSGSSYEQYF.

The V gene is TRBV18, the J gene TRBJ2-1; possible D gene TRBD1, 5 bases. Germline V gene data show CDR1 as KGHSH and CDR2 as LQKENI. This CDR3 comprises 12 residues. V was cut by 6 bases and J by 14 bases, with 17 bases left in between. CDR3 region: CASSPGLPEKFF. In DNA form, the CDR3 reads TGTGCCAGCTCGCCAGGGTTACCGGAGAAGTTCTTC. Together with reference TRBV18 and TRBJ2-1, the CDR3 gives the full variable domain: NAGVMQNPRHLVRRRGQEARLRCSPMKGHSHVYWYRQLPEEGLKFMVYLQKENIIDESGMPKERFSAEFPKEGPSILRIQQVVRGDSAAYFCASSPGLPEKFFGPGTRLTVL.

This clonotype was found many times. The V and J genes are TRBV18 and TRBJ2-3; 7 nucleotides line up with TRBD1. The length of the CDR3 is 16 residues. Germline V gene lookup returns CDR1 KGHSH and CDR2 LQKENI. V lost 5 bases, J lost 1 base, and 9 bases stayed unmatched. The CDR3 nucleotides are TGTGCCAGCTCAACTATAGGGGGCAGGGGCACAGATACGCAGTATTTT. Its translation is CASSTIGGRGTDTQYF.

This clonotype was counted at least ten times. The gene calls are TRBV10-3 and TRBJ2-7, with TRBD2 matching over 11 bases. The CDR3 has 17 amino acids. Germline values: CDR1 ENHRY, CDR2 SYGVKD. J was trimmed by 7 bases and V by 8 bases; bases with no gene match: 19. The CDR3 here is CAISLAGEGSSGSEQYF. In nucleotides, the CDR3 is TGTGCCATCTCACTAGCGGGGGAAGGATCCTCGGGGAGTGAGCAGTACTTC.